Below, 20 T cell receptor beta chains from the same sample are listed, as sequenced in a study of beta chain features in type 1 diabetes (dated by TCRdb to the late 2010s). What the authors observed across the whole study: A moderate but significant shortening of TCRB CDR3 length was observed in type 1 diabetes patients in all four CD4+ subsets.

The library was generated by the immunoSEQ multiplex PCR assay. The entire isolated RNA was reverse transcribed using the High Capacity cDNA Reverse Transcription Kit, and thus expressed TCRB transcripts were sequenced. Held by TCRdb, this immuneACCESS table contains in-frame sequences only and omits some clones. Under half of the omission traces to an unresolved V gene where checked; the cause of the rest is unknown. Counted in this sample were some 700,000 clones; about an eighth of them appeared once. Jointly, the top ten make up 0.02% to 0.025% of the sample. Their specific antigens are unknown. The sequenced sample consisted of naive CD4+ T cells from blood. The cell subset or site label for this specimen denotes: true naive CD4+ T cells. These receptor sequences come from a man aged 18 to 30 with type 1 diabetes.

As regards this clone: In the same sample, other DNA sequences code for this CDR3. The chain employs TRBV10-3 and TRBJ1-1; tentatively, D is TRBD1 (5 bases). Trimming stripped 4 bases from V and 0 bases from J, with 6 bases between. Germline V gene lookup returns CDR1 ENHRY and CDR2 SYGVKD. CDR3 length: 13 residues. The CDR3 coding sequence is TGTGCCATCAGTGTAGGGGTGAACACTGAAGCTTTCTTT. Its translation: CAISVGVNTEAFF.

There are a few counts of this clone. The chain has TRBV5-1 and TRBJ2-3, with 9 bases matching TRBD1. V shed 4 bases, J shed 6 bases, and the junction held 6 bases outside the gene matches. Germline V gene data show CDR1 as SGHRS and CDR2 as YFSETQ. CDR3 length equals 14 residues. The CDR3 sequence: CASSKGQGEDTQYF. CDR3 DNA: TGCGCCAGCAGCAAGGGACAGGGAGAGGATACGCAGTATTTT.

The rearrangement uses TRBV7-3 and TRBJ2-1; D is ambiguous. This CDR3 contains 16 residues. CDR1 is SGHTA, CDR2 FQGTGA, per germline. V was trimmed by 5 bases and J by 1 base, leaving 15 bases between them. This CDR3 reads CASSLTGSGSYNEQFF. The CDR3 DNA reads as TGTGCCAGCAGCCTCACGGGCTCCGGGTCCTACAATGAGCAGTTCTTC.

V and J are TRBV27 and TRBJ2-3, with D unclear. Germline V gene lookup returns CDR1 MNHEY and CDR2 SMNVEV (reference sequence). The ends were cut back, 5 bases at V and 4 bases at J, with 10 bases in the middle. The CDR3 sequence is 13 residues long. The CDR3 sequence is CASSPVGPDTQYF. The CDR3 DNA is TGTGCCAGCAGTCCCGTAGGTCCAGATACGCAGTATTTT.

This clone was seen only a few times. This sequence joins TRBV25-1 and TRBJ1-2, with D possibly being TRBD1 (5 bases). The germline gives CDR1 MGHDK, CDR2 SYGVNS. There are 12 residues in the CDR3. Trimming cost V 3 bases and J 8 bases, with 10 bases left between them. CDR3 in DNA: TGTGCCAGCAGTGAGTCAGGGCGCGGCTACACCTTC. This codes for CASSESGRGYTF.

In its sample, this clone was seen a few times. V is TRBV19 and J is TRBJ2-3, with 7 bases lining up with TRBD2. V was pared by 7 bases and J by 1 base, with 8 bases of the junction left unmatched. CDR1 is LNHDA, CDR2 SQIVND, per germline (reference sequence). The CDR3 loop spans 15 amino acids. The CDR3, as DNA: TGTGCCAGTACCACGAGCGGGGCTGGCACAGATACGCAGTATTTT. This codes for CASTTSGAGTDTQYF.

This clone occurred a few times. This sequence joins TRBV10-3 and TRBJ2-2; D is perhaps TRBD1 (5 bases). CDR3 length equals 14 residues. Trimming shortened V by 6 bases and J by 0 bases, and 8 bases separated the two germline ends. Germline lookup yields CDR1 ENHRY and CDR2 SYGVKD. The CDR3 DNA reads TGTGCCATCAGCTTGACAGCGAACACCGGGGAGCTGTTTTTT. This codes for CAISLTANTGELFF.

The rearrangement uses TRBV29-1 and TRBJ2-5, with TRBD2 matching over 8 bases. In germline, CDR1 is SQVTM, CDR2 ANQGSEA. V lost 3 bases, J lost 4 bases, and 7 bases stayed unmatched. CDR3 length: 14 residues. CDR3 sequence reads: CSVDGAGGRETQYF. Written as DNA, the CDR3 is TGCAGCGTTGATGGGGCGGGGGGACGAGAGACCCAGTACTTC.

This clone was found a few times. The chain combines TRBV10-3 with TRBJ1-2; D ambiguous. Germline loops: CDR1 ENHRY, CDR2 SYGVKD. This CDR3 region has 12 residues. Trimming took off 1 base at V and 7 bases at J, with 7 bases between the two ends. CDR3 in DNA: TGTGCCATCAGTGAGTGGGCGAGTGGCTACACCTTC. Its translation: CAISEWASGYTF.

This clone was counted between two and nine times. CDR3 in amino acids: CSVTLRGKSYEQYF. CDR3 DNA sequence: TGCAGCGTTACCCTCAGGGGTAAGTCCTACGAGCAGTACTTC. This rearrangement joins TRBV29-1 to TRBJ2-7; TRBD1 is a possible D gene (6 bases). Germline values: CDR1 SQVTM, CDR2 ANQGSEA. V lost 5 bases and J lost 1, with 15 bases in between. The CDR3 length is 14 residues.

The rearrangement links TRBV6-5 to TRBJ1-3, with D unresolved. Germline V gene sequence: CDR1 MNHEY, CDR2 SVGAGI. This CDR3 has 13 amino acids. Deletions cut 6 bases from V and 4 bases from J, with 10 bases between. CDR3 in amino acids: CASRRDGGNTIYF. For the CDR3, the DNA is TGTGCCAGCAGAAGGGATGGGGGAAACACCATATATTTT.

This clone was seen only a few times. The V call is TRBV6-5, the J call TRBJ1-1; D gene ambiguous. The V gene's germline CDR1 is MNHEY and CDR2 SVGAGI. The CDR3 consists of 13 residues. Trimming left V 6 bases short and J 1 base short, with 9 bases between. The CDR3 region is CASRSDPNTEAFF. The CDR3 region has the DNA TGTGCCAGCAGGTCGGACCCGAACACTGAAGCTTTCTTT.

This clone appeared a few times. CDR3 protein: CASGLGLPTDTQYF. The DNA of the CDR3 is TGTGCTAGTGGTTTGGGGCTCCCCACAGATACGCAGTATTTT. The chain is built from TRBV12-5 and TRBJ2-3; D unclear. CDR1 and CDR2 (germline): LGHNT, FRNRAP. V was clipped by 1 base and J by 2 bases, with 7 bases between them. The CDR3 has 14 amino acids.

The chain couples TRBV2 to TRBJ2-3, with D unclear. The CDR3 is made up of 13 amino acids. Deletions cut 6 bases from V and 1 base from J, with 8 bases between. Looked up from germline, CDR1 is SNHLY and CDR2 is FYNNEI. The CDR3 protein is CASRDGRTDTQYF. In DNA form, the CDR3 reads TGTGCCAGCAGGGATGGGCGCACAGATACGCAGTATTTT.

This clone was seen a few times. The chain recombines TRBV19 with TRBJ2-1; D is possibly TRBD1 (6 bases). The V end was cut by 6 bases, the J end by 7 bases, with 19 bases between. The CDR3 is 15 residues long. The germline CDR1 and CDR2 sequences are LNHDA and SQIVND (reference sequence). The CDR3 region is CASSLGTPPSNEQFF. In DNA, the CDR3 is TGTGCCAGTAGCCTCGGGACACCTCCAAGTAATGAGCAGTTCTTC.

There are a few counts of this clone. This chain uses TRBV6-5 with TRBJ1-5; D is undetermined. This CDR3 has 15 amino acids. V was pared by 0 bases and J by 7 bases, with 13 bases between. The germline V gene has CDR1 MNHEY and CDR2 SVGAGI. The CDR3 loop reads CASSYSGSQGQPQHF. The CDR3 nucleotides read TGTGCCAGCAGTTACTCCGGGTCGCAAGGGCAGCCCCAGCATTTT.

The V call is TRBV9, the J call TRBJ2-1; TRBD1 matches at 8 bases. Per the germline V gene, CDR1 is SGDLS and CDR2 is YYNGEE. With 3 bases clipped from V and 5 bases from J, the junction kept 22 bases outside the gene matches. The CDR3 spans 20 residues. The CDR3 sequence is CASSARSRQGSGGSDNEQFF. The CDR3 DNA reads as TGTGCCAGCAGCGCACGATCCCGACAGGGGTCAGGGGGTTCGGACAATGAGCAGTTCTTC.

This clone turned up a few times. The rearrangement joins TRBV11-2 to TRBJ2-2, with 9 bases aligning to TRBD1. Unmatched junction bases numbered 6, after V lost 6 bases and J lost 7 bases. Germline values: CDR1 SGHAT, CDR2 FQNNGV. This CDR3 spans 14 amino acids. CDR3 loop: CASRLQGAGGELFF. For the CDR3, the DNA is TGTGCCAGCAGGCTACAGGGGGCCGGCGGGGAGCTGTTTTTT. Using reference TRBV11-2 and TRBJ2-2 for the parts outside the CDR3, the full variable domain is EAGVAQSPRYKIIEKRQSVAFWCNPISGHATLYWYQQILGQGPKLLIQFQNNGVVDDSQLPKDRFSAERLKGVDSTLKIQPAKLEDSAVYLCASRLQGAGGELFFGEGSRLTVL.

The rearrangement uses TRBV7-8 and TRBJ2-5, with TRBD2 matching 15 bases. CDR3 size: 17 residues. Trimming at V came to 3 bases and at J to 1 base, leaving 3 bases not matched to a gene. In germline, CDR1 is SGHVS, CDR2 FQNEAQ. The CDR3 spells CASSFGTSGGIQETQYF. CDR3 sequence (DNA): TGTGCCAGCAGCTTCGGGACTAGCGGGGGGATCCAAGAGACCCAGTACTTC.

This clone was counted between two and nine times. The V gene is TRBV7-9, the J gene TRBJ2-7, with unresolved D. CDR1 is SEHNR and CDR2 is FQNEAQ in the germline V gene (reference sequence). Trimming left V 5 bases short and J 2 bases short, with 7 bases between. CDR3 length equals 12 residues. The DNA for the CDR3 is TGTGCCAGCAGCCCTCTCCCCTACGAGCAGTACTTC. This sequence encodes CASSPLPYEQYF.